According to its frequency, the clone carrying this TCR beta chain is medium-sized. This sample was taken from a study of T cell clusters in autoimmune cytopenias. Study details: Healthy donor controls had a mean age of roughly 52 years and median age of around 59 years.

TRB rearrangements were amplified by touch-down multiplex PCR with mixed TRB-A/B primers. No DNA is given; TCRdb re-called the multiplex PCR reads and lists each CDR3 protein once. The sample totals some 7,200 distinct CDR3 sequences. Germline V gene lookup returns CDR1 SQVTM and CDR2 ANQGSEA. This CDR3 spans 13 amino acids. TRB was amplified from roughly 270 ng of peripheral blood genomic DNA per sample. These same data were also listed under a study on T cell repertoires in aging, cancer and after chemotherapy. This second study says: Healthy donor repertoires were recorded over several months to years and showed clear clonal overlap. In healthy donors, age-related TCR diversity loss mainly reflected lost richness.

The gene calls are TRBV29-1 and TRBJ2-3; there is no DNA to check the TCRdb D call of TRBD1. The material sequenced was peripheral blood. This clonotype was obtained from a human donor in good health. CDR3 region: CSVAVQGAYTQYF.